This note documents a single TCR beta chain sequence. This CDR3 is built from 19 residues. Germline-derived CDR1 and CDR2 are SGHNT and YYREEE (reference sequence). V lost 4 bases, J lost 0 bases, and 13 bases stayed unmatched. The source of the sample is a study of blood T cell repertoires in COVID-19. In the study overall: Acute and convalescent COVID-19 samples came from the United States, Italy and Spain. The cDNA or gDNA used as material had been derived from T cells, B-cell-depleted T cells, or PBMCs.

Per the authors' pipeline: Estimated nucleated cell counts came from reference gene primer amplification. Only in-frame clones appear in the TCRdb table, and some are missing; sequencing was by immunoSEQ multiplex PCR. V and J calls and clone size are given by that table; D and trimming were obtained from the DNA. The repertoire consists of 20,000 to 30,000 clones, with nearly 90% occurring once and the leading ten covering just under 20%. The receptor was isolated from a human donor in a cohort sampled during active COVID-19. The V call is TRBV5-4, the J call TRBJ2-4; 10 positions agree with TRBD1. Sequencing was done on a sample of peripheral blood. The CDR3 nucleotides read TGTGCCAGCAGCCCTCCCGGACAGGGGGTCGGGCTAGCCAAAAACATTCAGTACTTC. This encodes CASSPPGQGVGLAKNIQYF.